Sequencing of this T cell receptor (beta chain) was carried out in a study of control samples from healthy donors and cancer patients. Clones were read by immunoSEQ multiplex PCR, and TCRdb kept only the in-frame ones, dropping some. The profile covers some 150,000 clones, with about 90% appearing a single time and less than 8.5% taken by the ten largest. This CDR3 has 14 residues. Trimming stripped 7 bases from V and 8 bases from J, with 18 bases between. CDR1 is LGHDT, CDR2 YNNKEL, per germline (reference sequence). This clone appeared once. Sequences were obtained from blood. This receptor was taken from a man aged 18 to 35 in good health. The J gene is TRBJ2-4, the V gene TRBV3-1 (or the pseudogene TRBV3-2), with D perhaps TRBD2 (5 bases). The chain's CDR3 is CASTRSRGLDIQYF. As DNA, the CDR3 is TGTGCCAGCACAAGAAGCCGGGGTTTGGACATTCAGTACTTC.